Below are 8 T cell receptor beta chains sequenced from a single sample in a study of shared clonotypes between healthy human individuals. Assay used: immunoSEQ multiplex PCR; TCRdb lists only in-frame clones, some missing. Seen here are some 1,400,000 clones, 96% observed once, and the top ten hold over 1%. The sample taken for sequencing was naive CD4+ T cells sorted from blood. The subset: CD45RA+ positively selected. These receptors came from a man under 40 in good health.

The count of this clone is one. The chain employs TRBV5-6 and TRBJ2-7; the match to TRBD1 covers 7 bases. The germline gives CDR1 SGHDT, CDR2 YYEEEE. This CDR3 contains 15 residues. Unmatched junction bases numbered 6, after V lost 1 base and J lost 2 bases. The CDR3 sequence: CASSLLNRGTYEQYF. CDR3 bases: TGTGCCAGCAGCTTGCTCAACAGGGGAACCTACGAGCAGTACTTC.

The J gene is TRBJ2-7, the V gene TRBV19, with 7 bases matching TRBD1. This CDR3 is built from 15 residues. Per the germline V gene, CDR1 is LNHDA and CDR2 is SQIVND (reference sequence). V shed 4 bases, J shed 2 bases, and the junction held 8 bases outside the gene matches. CDR3 nucleotides: TGTGCCAGTAGTAGCTTCTGGGGACAGACCTACGAGCAGTACTTC. It encodes CASSSFWGQTYEQYF.

This clone has just one count. Other DNA sequences in the sample encode the same CDR3. This chain connects TRBV6-1 to TRBJ2-7; D gene uncertain. Trimming cost V 7 bases and J 2 bases, with 6 bases left between them. From germline, CDR1 is MNHNS and CDR2 SASEGT. This CDR3 comprises 11 residues. CDR3 loop: CASTLTYEQYF. The CDR3, as DNA: TGTGCCAGCACCCTTACCTACGAGCAGTACTTC.

The CDR3 spells CAGDSGRSEGYTF. The DNA for the CDR3 is TGTGCCGGGGATTCCGGACGCAGCGAGGGCTACACCTTC. The chain links TRBV7-2 to TRBJ1-2; D is ambiguous. V shed 11 bases and J shed 8 bases, with 21 bases lying between them. The CDR3 spans 13 residues. CDR1 is SGHTA and CDR2 is FQGNSA in the germline V gene.

The chain recombines TRBV5-4 with TRBJ2-1; TRBD2 aligns across 8 bases. V lost 4 bases and J lost 4; bases outside the gene matches: 7. Looked up from germline, CDR1 is SGHNT and CDR2 is YYREEE (reference sequence). The CDR3 length is 15 residues. DNA of the CDR3: TGTGCCAGCAGCCCTCTAGCGGGTTCGTACAATGAGCAGTTCTTC. Its translation: CASSPLAGSYNEQFF.

V and J are TRBV6-4 and TRBJ2-3; possibly TRBD1 for D (6 bases). The germline gives CDR1 MRHNA, CDR2 SNTAGT. This CDR3 contains 16 residues. Trimming removed 6 bases at V and 6 bases at J, with 22 bases between. The CDR3 loop is CASSETMGAPGDTQYF. The CDR3 DNA follows: TGTGCCAGCAGCGAAACAATGGGGGCGCCAGGGGATACGCAGTATTTT.

The chain links TRBV5-1 to TRBJ1-3; no definite D call. Germline V gene sequence: CDR1 SGHRS, CDR2 YFSETQ. CDR3 length: 13 amino acids. Between the trimmed V and J ends, which lost 2 bases and 2 bases, there was a span of 5 bases. This CDR3 is CASSFRPGNTIYF. The DNA of the CDR3 is TGCGCCAGCAGCTTCAGACCTGGAAACACCATATATTTT.

V is TRBV7-8 and J is TRBJ1-2, with 11 bases lining up with TRBD1. From germline, CDR1 is SGHVS and CDR2 FQNEAQ. The CDR3 sequence is 15 residues long. Trimming cost V 5 bases and J 5 bases; bases outside gene matches: 7. The CDR3 DNA is TGTGCCAGCAGCGTCGGACAGGGGGCGGGGTATGGCTACACCTTC. It is translated as CASSVGQGAGYGYTF.